This T cell receptor (beta chain) was captured by sequencing in a study of T cell changes during pregnancy in multiple sclerosis. This CDR3 is 14 amino acids long. The V gene end was trimmed by 2 bases and the J gene end by 8 bases; junction bases not matched to a gene: 8. The germline CDR1 and CDR2 sequences are SGHRS and YFSETQ. Profiling relied on immunoSEQ multiplex PCR, and the TCRdb table lists in-frame clones only, not all of them. The table records under 85,000 clones, approximately 94% of them present only once. This specimen consisted of CD4+ T cells from peripheral blood mononuclear cells, obtained before pregnancy. The chain joins TRBV5-1 to TRBJ1-2; 8 bases line up with TRBD1. The TCR sequence derives from a female donor with multiple sclerosis, enrolled in a pregnancy study. CDR3 bases: TGCGCCAGCAGCTTAGACAGGGGTGGCGAGGGCTACACCTTC. It encodes CASSLDRGGEGYTF.